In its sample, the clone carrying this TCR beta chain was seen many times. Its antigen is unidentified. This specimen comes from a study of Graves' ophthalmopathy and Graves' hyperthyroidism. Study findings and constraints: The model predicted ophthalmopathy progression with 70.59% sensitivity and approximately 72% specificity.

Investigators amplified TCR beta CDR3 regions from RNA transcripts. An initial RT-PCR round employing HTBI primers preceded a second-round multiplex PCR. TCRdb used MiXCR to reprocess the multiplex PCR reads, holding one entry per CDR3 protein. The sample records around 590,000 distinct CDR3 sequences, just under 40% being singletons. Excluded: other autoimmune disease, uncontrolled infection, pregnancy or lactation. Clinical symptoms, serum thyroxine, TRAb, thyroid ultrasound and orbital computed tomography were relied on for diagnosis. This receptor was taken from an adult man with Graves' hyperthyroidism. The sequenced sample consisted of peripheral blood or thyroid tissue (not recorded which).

The CDR3 sequence is CASSIRTGPFYEQYF. For the CDR3, the DNA is TGTGCCAGTAGTATCCGGACAGGCCCTTTCTACGAGCAGTACTTC. V is TRBV19 and J is TRBJ2-7; 7 positions agree with TRBD1. The CDR3 is made up of 15 amino acids. CDR1 is LNHDA and CDR2 is SQIVND in the germline V gene (reference sequence). V gave up 3 bases and J gave up 3 bases; unmatched junction bases: 8.